The rows below give T cell receptor beta chains drawn from one sample of a study of Ad26.COV2.S vaccination and SARS-CoV-2 variants. The table came from immunoSEQ multiplex PCR; TCRdb's copy has only in-frame clones and leaves some out. The data hold about 350,000 clones, with 92% observed a single time. Sequenced material: peripheral blood, taken after recovery from COVID-19. Receptors originate from a human donor who had recovered from COVID-19. CDR3s leave out the opening cysteine and the closing phenylalanine or tryptophan. Fields, in order: V gene, CDR3 protein.

>TRBV12-5
ASGTGVGTEAF
>TRBV18
ASSPRAAGPPYEQY
>TRBV4-3
ASSQTLGTSGGGRSSYEQY
>TRBV11-2
ASSLTTDGQPQH
>TRBV5-4
ATRLGPYEQY
>TRBV29-1
SVEAHYGYT
>TRBV29-1
SVRWGEKLF
>TRBV15
ATSRDQGSNQPQH
>TRBV5-6
ASNAEGGRDTGELF
>TRBV28
ASRSGQVTPNEQF
>TRBV4-1
ASSQLPQYSNQPQH
>TRBV25-1
ASLPPGGTSYEQY
>TRBV7-2
ASSLLGAGVALETQY
>TRBV18
ASSTGNDVGRDRGSPLH
>TRBV3-1/TRBV3-2
ASGGGMTDTQY
>TRBV7-8
ASSFREESPLH
>TRBV29-1
SVGVGDTGELF
>TRBV28
ASSLLTGYYGYT
>TRBV21-1
ASSFGGGTGELF
>TRBV19
ASRLTGAEALGYGYT
>TRBV5-4
ASSLKSSYNSPLH